A selection of T cell receptor beta chains follows, all from one sample in a study of shared clonotypes between healthy human individuals. This table comes from immunoSEQ multiplex PCR, and its TCRdb copy is limited to in-frame clones, with some not included. The table shows about 2,200,000 clones, with roughly 91% occurring only once. Sequenced sample: naive CD8+ T cells from PBMCs. All receptors come from a man between 18 and 35 years old in good health. Some clones in this sample may be carry-over from other donors' samples. The CDR3 runs from the conserved cysteine through the conserved F or W. D genes are given only for firm matches. Clone size is not always given. Where it is, it says once, few, many or a class for expanded clones.

j_gene	v_gene	abundance	d_gene	CDR3aa	CDR3nt
TRBJ2-1	TRBV28	NA	NA	CASSLWRDEGNEQFF	TGTGCCAGCAGTTTATGGCGGGATGAGGGTAATGAGCAGTTCTTC
TRBJ1-6	TRBV4-3	NA	TRBD1	CASRSGTGVGNSPLHF	TGCGCCAGCAGATCCGGCACAGGGGTTGGGAATTCACCCCTCCACTTT
TRBJ2-7	TRBV4-3	NA	TRBD1	CASSPGQGRQYEQYF	TGCGCCAGCAGCCCCGGACAGGGGCGCCAGTACGAGCAGTACTTC
TRBJ2-2	TRBV28	NA	NA	CASSLSRSTGELFF	TGTGCCAGCAGTTTGTCGAGGAGCACCGGGGAGCTGTTTTTT
TRBJ2-3	TRBV4-1	once	TRBD2	CASRETSGSPDTQYF	TGCGCCAGCAGGGAGACTAGCGGGAGTCCAGATACGCAGTATTTT
TRBJ2-3	TRBV28	NA	TRBD2	CASSPLPLAGDTDTQYF	TGTGCCAGCAGTCCCCTCCCGCTAGCGGGAGACACAGATACGCAGTATTTT
TRBJ2-1	TRBV7-9	NA	NA	CASSRPNNEQFF	TGTGCCAGCAGCCGGCCCAACAATGAGCAGTTCTTC
TRBJ2-4	TRBV28	NA	NA	CASSSFQAELDKNIQYF	TGTGCCAGCAGTTCTTTTCAGGCCGAGCTGGACAAAAACATTCAGTACTTC
TRBJ2-7	TRBV13	NA	NA	CASSLAGRAAEQYF	TGTGCCAGCAGCTTAGCGGGCAGGGCGGCTGAGCAGTACTTC
TRBJ2-7	TRBV5-1	NA	TRBD2	CASSPERGRVGLEQYF	TGCGCCAGCAGCCCGGAGCGGGGGAGGGTGGGGCTCGAGCAGTACTTC
TRBJ2-1	TRBV7-3	few	TRBD2	CASSPQGTSVYNEQFF	TGTGCCAGCAGCCCTCAAGGGACTAGCGTATACAATGAGCAGTTCTTC
TRBJ2-1	TRBV28	NA	TRBD1	CASSPPGTGGYEQFF	TGTGCCAGCAGTCCCCCCGGGACAGGAGGGTATGAGCAGTTCTTC
TRBJ2-3	TRBV7-2	NA	NA	CASSLDLDVDTQYF	TGTGCCAGCAGCTTAGACCTCGACGTGGATACGCAGTATTTT
TRBJ2-7	TRBV7-2	NA	NA	CASSYSLYTYEQYF	TGTGCCAGCAGCTACTCTCTCTATACCTACGAGCAGTACTTC
TRBJ2-7	TRBV28	NA	TRBD2	CASSFGRGRGPYYEQYF	TGTGCCAGCAGTTTTGGGAGGGGTCGCGGACCCTACTACGAGCAGTACTTC
TRBJ1-2	TRBV7-9	NA	NA	CASSLISGDYGYTF	TGTGCCAGCAGCTTAATCAGCGGGGACTATGGCTACACCTTC
TRBJ2-5	TRBV7-3	NA	NA	CASSSPRREYF	TGTGCCAGCAGCTCCCCTAGAAGAGAGTACTTC
TRBJ2-7	TRBV27	NA	TRBD2	CASSRPGLGWVEQYF	TGTGCCAGCAGTCGTCCGGGACTAGGGTGGGTCGAGCAGTACTTC
TRBJ2-2	TRBV29-1	NA	NA	CSVEEQGGLNTGELFF	TGCAGCGTTGAAGAGCAGGGGGGCCTGAACACCGGGGAGCTGTTTTTT
TRBJ2-2	TRBV9	NA	NA	CASSVTGSGELFF	TGTGCCAGCAGCGTAACTGGGTCCGGGGAGCTGTTTTTT
TRBJ1-2	TRBV10-3	NA	NA	CAISDVLGQGYHGYTF	TGTGCCATCAGTGACGTATTGGGGCAGGGATACCATGGCTACACCTTC
TRBJ2-2	TRBV10-3	NA	NA	CAISESGGWGNTGELFF	TGTGCCATCAGTGAGTCGGGAGGTTGGGGAAACACCGGGGAGCTGTTTTTT
TRBJ1-1	TRBV11-2	NA	NA	CASSSGSGSFF	TGTGCCAGCAGCTCCGGATCTGGTAGTTTCTTT
TRBJ2-7	TRBV27	NA	TRBD2	CASSPSLADEAYEQYF	TGTGCCAGCAGTCCATCTCTAGCGGACGAGGCTTACGAGCAGTACTTC
TRBJ1-2	TRBV7-6	once	NA	CASSSPGGPGANYGYTF	TGTGCCAGCAGCTCCCCGGGGGGCCCTGGAGCTAACTATGGCTACACCTTC
TRBJ2-7	TRBV27	NA	TRBD2	CASSLRGLAGLEQYF	TGTGCCAGCAGTTTACGCGGACTAGCGGGATTGGAGCAGTACTTC
TRBJ2-2	TRBV7-9	NA	NA	CASIPAEFEVGELFF	TGTGCCAGCATCCCCGCGGAGTTTGAGGTCGGGGAGCTGTTTTTT
TRBJ2-3	TRBV6-5	once	NA	CAAGGRTDTQYF	TGTGCCGCAGGGGGGCGCACAGATACGCAGTATTTT
TRBJ1-4	TRBV28	NA	NA	CASSLESDTTNEKLFF	TGTGCCAGCAGTTTGGAGAGTGACACAACTAATGAAAAACTGTTTTTT
TRBJ1-3	TRBV4-2	NA	NA	CASSPRVAESGNTIYF	TGTGCCAGCAGCCCAAGGGTCGCGGAATCTGGAAACACCATATATTTT
TRBJ2-7	TRBV29-1	NA	NA	CSVEEVGGPRYEQYF	TGCAGCGTTGAAGAGGTGGGGGGGCCCCGATACGAGCAGTACTTC
TRBJ2-2	TRBV28	NA	TRBD1	CASSLLGQGRGELFF	TGTGCCAGCAGTTTATTAGGACAGGGGAGAGGGGAGCTGTTTTTT
TRBJ2-3	TRBV6-1	NA	NA	CASSERRVSPDTQYF	TGTGCCAGCAGTGAAAGACGAGTGTCCCCAGATACGCAGTATTTT
TRBJ1-3	TRBV7-8	NA	NA	CASSYEMRGTIYF	TGTGCCAGCAGCTACGAAATGCGGGGCACCATATATTTT
TRBJ2-7	TRBV6-5	NA	TRBD1	CASSYSRTGDTYEQYF	TGTGCCAGCAGTTACTCAAGGACAGGGGACACCTACGAGCAGTACTTC
TRBJ1-1	TRBV27	NA	TRBD1	CASRKGALDTEAFF	TGTGCCAGCAGAAAGGGGGCATTGGACACTGAAGCTTTCTTT
TRBJ1-1	TRBV5-1	once	NA	CASSLEGGRLGTEAFF	TGCGCCAGCAGCTTGGAGGGCGGCCGGTTAGGCACTGAAGCTTTCTTT
TRBJ1-1	TRBV4-1	NA	NA	CASSHEVGGGDAFF	TGCGCCAGCAGCCATGAAGTCGGGGGAGGTGACGCTTTCTTT
TRBJ1-1	TRBV4-1	NA	NA	CASSQDRGGGAGAFF	TGCGCCAGCAGCCAAGACCGGGGCGGGGGCGCCGGGGCTTTCTTT
TRBJ2-1	TRBV28	once	TRBD2	CASSLGSVAGVFRDNEQFF	TGTGCCAGCAGTTTAGGGTCGGTAGCGGGAGTGTTCAGAGACAATGAGCAGTTCTTC
TRBJ2-1	TRBV7-2	once	TRBD2	CASSLWTSGRALSNEQFF	TGTGCCAGCAGCTTATGGACTAGCGGGAGGGCACTAAGTAATGAGCAGTTCTTC